Reported below is one T cell receptor beta chain. Antigen: not known. The V and J ends lost 0 bases and 2 bases respectively, with 11 bases between them. Germline values: CDR1 MNHNS, CDR2 SASEGT. The CDR3 spans 15 residues. This sample was taken from a study of T cell responses to AZD1222 COVID-19 vaccine. Background on the study: The analysis combined second doses at about 4 or about 12 weeks. Study observations and caveats: Spike regions recognized by vaccine-associated CD4 TCRs spanned the protein, led by 160-218 and 743-854. The reported proportion of spike-specific TCRs targeting unmutated variant regions was nearly half.

TCRdb keeps only in-frame clones here, not all; method: immunoSEQ multiplex PCR. Among around 110,000 clones, 70% to 90% were seen once, and the ten largest hold 6.6%. This specimen was peripheral blood, taken on day 0 of AZD1222 vaccination. The TCR comes from an adult in good health. The chain recombines TRBV6-1 with TRBJ2-7; no clear D. The CDR3 sequence: CASSEAGKKAYEQYF. The CDR3 DNA reads as TGTGCCAGCAGTGAAGCGGGGAAAAAGGCCTACGAGCAGTACTTC.